These 27 T cell receptor beta chains were all obtained from the same sample, sequenced in a study of CD8+CD57+ T cells in acquired aplastic anemia. TCR beta VDJ and CDR3 profiles were obtained from a genomic DNA template. TCRdb ran MiXCR on the reads and lists one entry per CDR3 protein. The table records 250,000 or so distinct CDR3 sequences, about 44% of them present only once. Individuals selected for sequencing had exhibited CD8+CD57+ cell expansion on flow cytometry. Material: sorted CD4+, CD8+, or CD8+CD57+ T cells (not recorded which) from PBMCs. The receptors here all came from a human donor with aplastic anemia.

This clonotype came up many times. Here the CDR3 reads CASSQGLAGEYEQYF. CDR3 nucleotide sequence: TGTGCCAGCAGCCAAGGACTAGCGGGAGAGTACGAGCAGTACTTC. The rearrangement uses TRBV3-1 and TRBJ2-7; 12 bases agree with TRBD2. V was clipped by 1 base and J by 4 bases; unmatched bases: 2. The CDR3 is made up of 15 amino acids. Germline CDR1 reads LGHDT; CDR2 reads YNNKEL (reference sequence).

This clonotype was counted at least ten times. The chain recombines TRBV7-8 with TRBJ2-7; D not certain. Between the trimmed V and J ends, which lost 5 bases and 0 bases, there was a span of 11 bases. Looked up from germline, CDR1 is SGHVS and CDR2 is FQNEAQ. This CDR3 contains 14 residues. As DNA, the CDR3 is TGTGCCAGCAGCATTCTAGAGAGCTCCTACGAGCAGTACTTC. As protein: CASSILESSYEQYF.

The CDR3 nucleotides read TGTGCCAGCAGTCGGACAGGTGTTGGTGGCTACACCTTC. It encodes CASSRTGVGGYTF. The genes are TRBV12-3 or TRBV12-4 and TRBJ1-2; 7 positions agree with TRBD1. Losses at the gene ends were 5 bases for V and 7 bases for J; bases not matched to a gene: 7. This CDR3 has 13 amino acids.

Only one count was recorded for this clonotype. This chain links TRBV7-9 with TRBJ2-7; TRBD2 aligns across 14 bases. The CDR3 is 16 amino acids. J was trimmed by 2 bases and V by 5 bases; bases with no gene match: 5. Germline V lookup: CDR1 SEHNR, CDR2 FQNEAQ (reference sequence). This chain's CDR3 is CASSHETSGGAYEQYF. The CDR3 coding sequence is TGTGCCAGCAGCCACGAGACTAGCGGGGGGGCCTACGAGCAGTACTTC.

CDR3 nucleotides: TGTGCCAGCAGTTTAGAGGGACGGAGCAATCAGCCCCAGCATTTT. It translates to CASSLEGRSNQPQHF. V gene TRBV12-3 or TRBV12-4 combines with J gene TRBJ1-5; a possible D gene is TRBD1 (5 bases). The CDR3 loop spans 15 amino acids. The V and J ends lost 1 base and 1 base respectively, with 8 bases between them.

This clonotype was seen only once. The chain's CDR3 is CASSDLWGGGYEQYF. CDR3 coding DNA: TGTGCCAGCAGTGATCTGTGGGGCGGAGGCTACGAGCAGTACTTC. The chain joins TRBV6-5 to TRBJ2-7; possibly TRBD1 or TRBD2 for D (5 bases each). This CDR3 is 15 amino acids long. V was pared by 5 bases and J by 3 bases, with 17 bases between. Germline V gene sequence: CDR1 MNHEY, CDR2 SVGAGI.

This chain links TRBV19 with TRBJ1-5; D might be TRBD1 (5 bases). The V end lost 5 bases, the J end lost 2 bases, and 16 bases lay between the germline ends. The length of the CDR3 is 16 residues. The germline CDR1 and CDR2 sequences are LNHDA and SQIVND (reference sequence). The chain's CDR3 is CASSPSKGLGNQPQHF. CDR3 DNA sequence: TGTGCCAGTAGTCCCTCAAAGGGGCTCGGCAATCAGCCCCAGCATTTT.

This clonotype was seen repeatedly, ten times or more. The V and J genes are TRBV9 and TRBJ1-2; no reliable D call. The V end was cut by 4 bases, the J end by 5 bases, with 9 bases between. This CDR3 is built from 12 residues. From germline, CDR1 is SGDLS and CDR2 YYNGEE. The CDR3 DNA reads as TGTGCCAGCAGCCCTAAAGAGTATGGCTACACCTTC. This gives the protein CASSPKEYGYTF.

In this sample, this clonotype turned up many times. The chain is built from TRBV5-8 and TRBJ2-1; 10 bases are shared with TRBD2. CDR3 length: 16 residues. With 3 bases clipped from V and 0 bases from J, the junction kept 3 bases outside the gene matches. In germline, CDR1 is SGHTS, CDR2 YDEGEE. The CDR3, as DNA: TGTGCCAGCAGCTCAGGACTAGCGGACTCCTACAATGAGCAGTTCTTC. Amino acid sequence: CASSSGLADSYNEQFF.

This clonotype has only a few counts. At one boundary the junction diverges from the germline segment, which might be a read error. The chain couples TRBV14 to TRBJ1-1; TRBD1 is a possible D gene (6 bases). This CDR3 is 13 amino acids long. Per germline, CDR1 SGHDN and CDR2 FVKESK. In DNA form, the CDR3 reads TGTGCCAGCAGCCCGTGGGGGGCCACTGAAGCTTGCTTT. Residues: CASSPWGATEACF.

There are many counts of this clonotype. The J gene is TRBJ2-7, the V gene TRBV5-1, with 9 bases fitting TRBD1. Germline loops: CDR1 SGHRS, CDR2 YFSETQ. After removal of 1 base from V and 3 bases from J, the junction contained 5 bases not matched to a gene. The CDR3 spans 15 residues. The CDR3: CASSLRTGEVYEQYF. The CDR3 DNA reads TGCGCCAGCAGCTTGAGGACAGGGGAGGTCTACGAGCAGTACTTC. The full variable domain, completed using reference TRBV5-1 and TRBJ2-7, is KAGVTQTPRYLIKTRGQQVTLSCSPISGHRSVSWYQQTPGQGLQFLFEYFSETQRNKGNFPGRFSGRQFSNSRSEMNVSTLELGDSALYLCASSLRTGEVYEQYFGPGTRLTVT.

This clonotype was observed a few times. This may arise from a read error, as a much more abundant clone is one base away. This chain joins TRBV7-3 and TRBJ1-1, with D possibly TRBD1 on 5 matching bases. V was cut by 3 bases and J by 1 base, with 9 bases left in between. Per the germline V gene, CDR1 is SGHTA and CDR2 is FQGTGA. The CDR3 covers 14 residues. The CDR3 bases are TGTGCCAGCAGCTTGACAGAAGAGAACACTGAAGCTTTCTTT. It specifies CASSLTEENTEAFF.

The V and J genes are TRBV20-1 and TRBJ2-7, with D hard to call. The CDR3 consists of 12 residues. CDR1 is DFQATT, CDR2 SNEGSKA, per germline (reference sequence). V was cut by 3 bases and J by 5 bases, with 11 bases left in between. CDR3 residues: CSASGVDDEQYF. The CDR3 DNA reads as TGCAGTGCTAGTGGGGTCGACGACGAGCAGTACTTC.

The rearrangement joins TRBV7-2 to TRBJ2-7; the D gene is possibly TRBD2 (5 bases). The V gene lost 1 base and the J gene lost 0 bases, with 10 bases spanning the gap. CDR3 size: 15 residues. The germline V gene encodes CDR1 SGHTA and CDR2 FQGNSA. CDR3 residues: CASSLVGTSSYEQYV. As DNA, the CDR3 is TGTGCCAGCAGCTTAGTAGGCACTAGCTCCTACGAGCAGTACGTC.

The chain joins TRBV10-3 to TRBJ2-1, with D perhaps matching TRBD1 or TRBD2 (6 bases each). V shed 7 bases and J shed 7 bases, with 11 bases lying between them. Germline V CDR1 and CDR2: ENHRY, SYGVKD. This CDR3 comprises 12 residues. DNA for the CDR3: TGTGCCATCACAGGGGCGGGGAATGAGCAGTTCTTC. It codes for CAITGAGNEQFF.

The V gene is TRBV2, the J gene TRBJ2-3; TRBD2 is a possible D gene (6 bases). From germline, CDR1 is SNHLY and CDR2 FYNNEI. The V and J ends lost 3 bases and 3 bases respectively, with 13 bases between them. This CDR3 is built from 15 residues. The CDR3 reads CASSESGGETDTQYF. The CDR3 bases are TGTGCCAGCAGTGAGTCGGGCGGGGAAACAGATACGCAGTATTTT. The full variable domain, rest sourced from reference TRBV2 and TRBJ2-3, is EPEVTQTPSHQVTQMGQEVILRCVPISNHLYFYWYRQILGQKVEFLVSFYNNEISEKSEIFDDQFSVERPDGSNFTLKIRSTKLEDSAMYFCASSESGGETDTQYFGPGTRLTVL.

On this clonotype itself: One end of the junction fails to match germline, which may point to a read error. The V gene is TRBV20-1, the J gene TRBJ1-1, with no clear D. The CDR3 loop spans 18 amino acids. Germline assignment: CDR1 DFQATT and CDR2 SNEGSKA (reference sequence). The CDR3 region has the DNA TGTAGTGCTGGCCTGGGCCCCGAGTCGAGGATCGCAGCGGCTGAAGCTTTCTTT. Its protein is CSAGLGPESRIAAAEAFF.

Ten or more counts support this clonotype. The rearrangement joins TRBV9 to TRBJ2-5; TRBD1 agrees at 10 bases. There are 15 residues in the CDR3. CDR1 is SGDLS and CDR2 is YYNGEE in the germline V gene. Trimming removed 4 bases from V and 0 bases from J; junction bases left unmatched: 3. The CDR3 coding sequence is TGTGCCAGCAGCTCGGGACAGGGGAACCAAGAGACCCAGTACTTC. Translating gives CASSSGQGNQETQYF.

Concerning this clonotype: No conserved phenylalanine or tryptophan is present at the end of the CDR3, so a read error is the likely explanation. The CDR3 DNA is TGTGCCACCAGTGATTCTCGGGACGGCTACACCCTC. Residues: CATSDSRDGYTL. The chain joins TRBV24-1 to TRBJ1-2, with D perhaps matching TRBD1 (5 bases). Per the germline V gene, CDR1 is KGHDR and CDR2 is SFDVKD. V was pared by 2 bases and J by 8 bases, with 8 bases between. The length of the CDR3 is 12 residues.

This clonotype was counted many times. V and J are TRBV7-3 and TRBJ2-1; TRBD2 aligns across 7 bases. The CDR3 length is 16 residues. Looked up from germline, CDR1 is SGHTA and CDR2 is FQGTGA. With 4 bases clipped from V and 2 bases from J, the junction kept 8 bases outside the gene matches. The DNA of the CDR3 is TGTGCCAGCAGCTCTCTGGGCGGGAGCCCCTACAATGAGCAGTTCTTC. It codes for CASSSLGGSPYNEQFF.

This clonotype occurred a few times. V usage is TRBV27 and J usage is TRBJ2-1; 7 bases fit TRBD2. V was pared by 2 bases and J by 4 bases, with 8 bases of the junction left unmatched. The germline V gene has CDR1 MNHEY and CDR2 SMNVEV (reference sequence). This CDR3 is 16 amino acids long. This CDR3 is CASSLSASGNYNEQFF. The CDR3 bases are TGTGCCAGCAGTTTAAGCGCTAGCGGAAATTACAATGAGCAGTTCTTC.

The sample holds many counts of this clonotype. The chain is built from TRBV7-6 and TRBJ2-7, with D perhaps assigned TRBD1 or TRBD2 (6 bases each). Trimming took off 5 bases at V and 3 bases at J, with 14 bases between the two ends. The CDR3 covers 14 residues. The germline V gene encodes CDR1 SGHVS and CDR2 FNYEAQ. DNA of the CDR3: TGTGCCAGCAGCCAGAAGGGGGAGGACTACGAGCAGTACTTC. Translated: CASSQKGEDYEQYF.

The chain combines TRBV7-2 with TRBJ2-3; no clear D gene. V was pared by 1 base and J by 1 base, with 9 bases between. CDR3 length: 15 residues. The V gene's germline CDR1 is SGHTA and CDR2 FQGNSA. The CDR3 loop is CASSLVHGRTDTQYF. In DNA form, the CDR3 reads TGTGCCAGCAGCTTAGTGCACGGCCGCACAGATACGCAGTATTTT.

This chain uses TRBV7-3 with TRBJ1-1; D is unclear. Germline loops: CDR1 SGHTA, CDR2 FQGTGA. The ends were cut back, 5 bases at V and 5 bases at J, with 15 bases in the middle. The CDR3 runs to 14 residues. The CDR3 reads CASSPQSMGTEAFF. Here the CDR3 DNA reads TGTGCCAGCAGCCCCCAATCCATGGGAACTGAAGCTTTCTTT.

The V gene is TRBV7-9, the J gene TRBJ2-7; no clear D. Between the trimmed V and J ends, which lost 1 base and 0 bases, there was a span of 10 bases. The CDR3 length is 15 residues. CDR1 and CDR2 from the germline V gene are SEHNR and FQNEAQ (reference sequence). CDR3 in DNA: TGTGCCAGCAGCTTAGGGCGCGGAGCCTCCTACGAGCAGTACTTC. This translates into CASSLGRGASYEQYF.

In its sample, this clonotype was seen many times. This chain connects TRBV7-9 to TRBJ1-5; possibly TRBD1 for D (5 bases). The CDR3 runs 17 residues. Trimming stripped 0 bases from V and 0 bases from J, with 12 bases between. In germline, CDR1 is SEHNR, CDR2 FQNEAQ (reference sequence). The CDR3 loop reads CASSLAHQTASNQPQHF. The CDR3 nucleotides read TGTGCCAGCAGCTTAGCTCATCAGACAGCTAGCAATCAGCCCCAGCATTTT.

The CDR3 nucleotides read TGTGCCAGCAGACCCGGGGGGGGAGGCTACACCTTC. Protein: CASRPGGGGYTF. The rearrangement joins TRBV5-6 to TRBJ1-2; TRBD1 is a possible D gene (5 bases). Germline CDR1 SGHDT, CDR2 YYEEEE. The CDR3 length is 12 residues. Trimming took 5 bases from V and 8 from J, leaving 13 bases between them.